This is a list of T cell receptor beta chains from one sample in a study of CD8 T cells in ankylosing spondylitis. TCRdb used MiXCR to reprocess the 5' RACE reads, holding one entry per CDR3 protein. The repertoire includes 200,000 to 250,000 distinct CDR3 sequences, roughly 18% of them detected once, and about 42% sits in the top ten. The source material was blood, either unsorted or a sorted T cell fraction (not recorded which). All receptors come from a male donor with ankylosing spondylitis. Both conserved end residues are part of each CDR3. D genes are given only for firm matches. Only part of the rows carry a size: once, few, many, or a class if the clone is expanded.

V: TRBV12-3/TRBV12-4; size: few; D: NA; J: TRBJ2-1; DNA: TGTGCCAGCAGTCCCGACTATTTAGGAAGGCAGTTCTTC; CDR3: CASSPDYLGRQFF
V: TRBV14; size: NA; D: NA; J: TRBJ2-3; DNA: TGTGCCAGCAGCCAAGATCCCGGCTCGATACCAGATACGCAGTATTTT; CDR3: CASSQDPGSIPDTQYF
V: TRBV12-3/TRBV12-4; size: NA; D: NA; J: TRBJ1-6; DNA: TGTGCCAGCAGTTTCGCAGGGCTAAGCTCCTATAATTCACCCCTCCACTTT; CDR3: CASSFAGLSSYNSPLHF
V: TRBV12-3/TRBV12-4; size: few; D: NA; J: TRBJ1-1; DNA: TGTGCCAGCACAGTAAGCAGTATGAACACTGAAGCTTTCTTT; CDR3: CASTVSSMNTEAFF
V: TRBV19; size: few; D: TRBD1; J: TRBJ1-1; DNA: TGTGCCAGTAGGCGGGACAGGAACACTGAAGCTTTCTTT; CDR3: CASRRDRNTEAFF
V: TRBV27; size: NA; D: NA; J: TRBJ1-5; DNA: TGTGCCAGCAGTGAAACAGGGTTGTTGGGTCAGCCCCAGCATTTT; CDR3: CASSETGLLGQPQHF
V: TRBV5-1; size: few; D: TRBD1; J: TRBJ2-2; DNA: TGCGCCAGCAGCTTCGGACAGGCCGGGAACACCGGGGAGCTGTTTTTT; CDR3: CASSFGQAGNTGELFF
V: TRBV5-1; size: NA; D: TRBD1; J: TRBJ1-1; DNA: TGCGCCAGCAGCTTTAGGGACAGGCCGAACACTGAAGCTTTCTTT; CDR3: CASSFRDRPNTEAFF
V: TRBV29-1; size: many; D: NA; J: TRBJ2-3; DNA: TGCAGCGTTGAAGATCTGTCAGATACGCAGTATTTT; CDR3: CSVEDLSDTQYF
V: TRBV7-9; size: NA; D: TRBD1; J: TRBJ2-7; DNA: TGTGCCAGCAGCTGGGGGACAGGTTACGACGAGCAGTACTTC; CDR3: CASSWGTGYDEQYF
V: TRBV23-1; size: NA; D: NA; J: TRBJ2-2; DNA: NA; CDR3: CASSQSLAGSCFF
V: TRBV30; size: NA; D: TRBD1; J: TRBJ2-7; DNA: TGTGCCTGGATGGCAGGGGGCACCTACGAGCAGTACTTC; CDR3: CAWMAGGTYEQYF
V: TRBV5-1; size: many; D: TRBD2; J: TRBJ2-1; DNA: TGCGCCAGCAGCTTGCGGGAGGGACAATACAATGAGCAGTTCTTC; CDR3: CASSLREGQYNEQFF
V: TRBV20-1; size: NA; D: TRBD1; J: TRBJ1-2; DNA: TGCAGTGCTAGAGAGATGGGGACAGGGGATGGCTACACCTTC; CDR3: CSAREMGTGDGYTF
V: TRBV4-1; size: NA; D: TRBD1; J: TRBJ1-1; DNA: TGCGCCAGCAGCGCTACCGGGACAGCGGACACTGAAGCTTTCTTT; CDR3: CASSATGTADTEAFF
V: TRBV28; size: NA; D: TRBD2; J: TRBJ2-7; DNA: TGTGCCAGCAGTTTTATCCCTAGCGGGAGGGCCGATCCTCCCTACGAGCAGTACTTC; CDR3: CASSFIPSGRADPPYEQYF
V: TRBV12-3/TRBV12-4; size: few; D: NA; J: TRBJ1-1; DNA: TGTGCCAGCACCCAGGGGTGGACTGAAGCTTTCTTT; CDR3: CASTQGWTEAFF
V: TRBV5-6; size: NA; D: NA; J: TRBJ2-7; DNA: TGTGCCAGCAGCTTTAGGGGGGCCTACGAGCAGTACTTC; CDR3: CASSFRGAYEQYF
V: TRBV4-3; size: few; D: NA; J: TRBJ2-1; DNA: TGCGCCAGCAGCCAAGCGCGCCCAAGGACCCTATCCTACAATGAGCAGTTCTTC; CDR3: CASSQARPRTLSYNEQFF
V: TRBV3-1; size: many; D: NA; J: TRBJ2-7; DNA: TGTGCCAGCAGCCAAGGCGGGGGCGTCTCCTACGAGCAGTACTTC; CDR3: CASSQGGGVSYEQYF
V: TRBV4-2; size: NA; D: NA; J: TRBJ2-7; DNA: TGTGCCAGCAGCCAAGATAGTCAGGGGCCACTGGGGCAGTACTTC; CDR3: CASSQDSQGPLGQYF
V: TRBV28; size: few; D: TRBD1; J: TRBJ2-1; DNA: TGTGCCACCTCACGGACAGGGAACTACAATGAGCAGTTCTTC; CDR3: CATSRTGNYNEQFF
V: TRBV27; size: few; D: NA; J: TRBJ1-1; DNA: TGTGCCAGCAGTTTATTGTGGACAGCGGCCACGAACACTGAAGCTTTCTTT; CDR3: CASSLLWTAATNTEAFF
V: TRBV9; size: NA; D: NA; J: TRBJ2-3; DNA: TGTGCCAGCAGCCCCGGGACCCCACGCAAGTATTTT; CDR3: CASSPGTPRKYF
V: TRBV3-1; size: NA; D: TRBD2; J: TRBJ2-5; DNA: TGTGCCAGCAGCCAAGACTGGCGGGAGGGCCGCGAGACCCAGTACTTC; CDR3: CASSQDWREGRETQYF
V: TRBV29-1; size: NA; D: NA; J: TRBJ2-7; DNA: TGCAGCGTTAGTTCCCAGGTGGGGTTATACGAGCAGTACTTC; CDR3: CSVSSQVGLYEQYF
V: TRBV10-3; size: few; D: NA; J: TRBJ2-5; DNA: TGTGCCATCGCCCCCGGAGCAGAACAAGAGACCCAGTACTTC; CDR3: CAIAPGAEQETQYF
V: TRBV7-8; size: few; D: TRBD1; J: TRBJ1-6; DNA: TGTGCCAGCAGCTTAGGGGACAGGGTTTTAGGATCACCCCTCCACTTT; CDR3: CASSLGDRVLGSPLHF
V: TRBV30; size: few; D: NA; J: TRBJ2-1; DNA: TGTGCCTGGAGTGTTGGGGGCCTACGCTACAATGAGCAGTTCTTC; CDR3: CAWSVGGLRYNEQFF
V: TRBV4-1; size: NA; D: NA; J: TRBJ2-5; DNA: TGCGCCAGCAGCCAGGTTACCGACGAGACCCAGTACTTC; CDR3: CASSQVTDETQYF
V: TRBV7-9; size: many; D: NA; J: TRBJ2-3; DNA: TGTGCCAGCAGACCATTAGGACATGTCAGCACAGATACGCAGTATTTT; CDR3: CASRPLGHVSTDTQYF
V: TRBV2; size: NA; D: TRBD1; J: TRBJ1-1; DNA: TGTGCCAGCAGTGGGACAGGGCACAAATTAAACACTGAAGCTTTCTTT; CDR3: CASSGTGHKLNTEAFF
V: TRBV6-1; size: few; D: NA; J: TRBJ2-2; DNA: TGTGCCAGCCGAAGCTGGGACCCGGTCGGCGGGGAGCTGTTTTTT; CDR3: CASRSWDPVGGELFF
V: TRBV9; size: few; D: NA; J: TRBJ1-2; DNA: TGTGCCAGCAGCCATAACCCTTCCGACGAAAAAATCTATGGCTACACCTTC; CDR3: CASSHNPSDEKIYGYTF
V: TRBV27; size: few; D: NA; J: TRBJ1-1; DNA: TGTGCCAGCAGTTGGGACATCAGAAGTGGCGCTGAAGCTTTCTTT; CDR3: CASSWDIRSGAEAFF
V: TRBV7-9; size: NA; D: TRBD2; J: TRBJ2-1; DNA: TGTGCCAGCAGCTTAGTGGGGGGAGGGCCCTACAATGAGCAGTTCTTC; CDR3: CASSLVGGGPYNEQFF
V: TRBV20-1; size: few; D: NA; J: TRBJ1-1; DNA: TGCAGTGCTAGCGATCCGGGACAAAGGAACACTGAAGCTTTCTTT; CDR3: CSASDPGQRNTEAFF
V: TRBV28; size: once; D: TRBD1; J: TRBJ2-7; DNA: TGTGCCAGCAGCCTCGGGACAGGGCTTCCCGGCGAGCAGTACTTC; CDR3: CASSLGTGLPGEQYF
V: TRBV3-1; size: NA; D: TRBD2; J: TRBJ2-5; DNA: TGTGCCAGCAGCCAAGAGATAGCGGGGGCCTTCGGGGAGACCCAGTACTTC; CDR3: CASSQEIAGAFGETQYF
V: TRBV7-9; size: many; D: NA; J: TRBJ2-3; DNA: TGTGCCAGCAGCTTAGGGCTAGGAGGAGCAGATACGCAGTATTTT; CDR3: CASSLGLGGADTQYF